The 29 T cell receptor beta chains below were found in one sample sequenced in a study of shared clonotypes between healthy human individuals (dated by TCRdb to the early 2020s). Libraries came from the immunoSEQ multiplex PCR assay. TCRdb mirrors the immuneACCESS table, restricted to in-frame sequences. Some clones are absent from its copies; in checked studies, under half trace to an unresolved V gene, and the reason for the others is unknown. The sample contains about 580,000 clones, roughly 98% of them found a single time. 0.3% to 0.35% of the sample is in the top ten clones. CD8 naive samples were obtained by positive selection for CCR7 among CD45RO-negative cells, yielding a CD45RA+CCR7+ population from which TemRA cells were excluded. Sequenced material: naive CD8+ T cells sorted from blood. The cell subset or site label here, explained by the study, means: CD45RA+CCR7+. The receptors shown here come from a man between 25 and 39 years old in good health.

V usage is TRBV7-9 and J usage is TRBJ2-1; 9 bases agree with TRBD2. From germline, CDR1 is SEHNR and CDR2 FQNEAQ (reference sequence). The CDR3 sequence is 15 residues long. J lost 7 bases, V lost 1 base, and 5 bases had no gene match. The CDR3 DNA reads as TGTGCCAGCAGCTTAGGAGCGGGAGGACCTAATGAGCAGTTCTTC. Its protein product is CASSLGAGGPNEQFF.

This chain's CDR3 is CASTPGVNTEAFF. The DNA for the CDR3 is TGTGCCAGCACTCCAGGTGTGAACACTGAAGCTTTCTTT. V gene TRBV28 combines with J gene TRBJ1-1; no reliable D call. This CDR3 has 13 amino acids. The V gene lost 7 bases and the J gene lost 0 bases, with 9 bases spanning the gap. Germline assignment: CDR1 MDHEN and CDR2 SYDVKM.

V and J are TRBV6-5 and TRBJ2-7; no reliable D call. Germline CDR1 and CDR2: MNHEY and SVGAGI. V dropped 6 bases and J dropped 2 bases, with 17 bases sitting between them. This CDR3 spans 15 amino acids. The CDR3: CASRTENTLPYEQYF. CDR3 in DNA: TGTGCCAGCAGGACTGAGAACACCCTTCCCTACGAGCAGTACTTC.

This chain uses TRBV7-9 with TRBJ2-7; TRBD2 aligns across 7 bases. The CDR3 length is 15 residues. The J segment lost 7 bases and the V segment lost 5 bases, leaving 14 bases of the junction unmatched. Germline assignment: CDR1 SEHNR and CDR2 FQNEAQ (reference sequence). The CDR3 DNA reads TGTGCCAGCAGCCAGTTAGCGGGTGGCGTGGGGGAGCAGTACTTC. This encodes CASSQLAGGVGEQYF.

The J gene is TRBJ2-3, the V gene TRBV25-1; D remains unclear. With 7 bases removed from V and 4 bases from J, the gap between germline ends came to 3 bases. This CDR3 is 10 amino acids long. The V gene's germline CDR1 is MGHDK and CDR2 SYGVNS. CDR3 loop: CASMADTQYF. CDR3 coding DNA: TGTGCCAGCATGGCAGATACGCAGTATTTT.

V gene TRBV6-5 combines with J gene TRBJ2-3; 10 bases are shared with TRBD1. CDR3 length: 16 amino acids. From germline, CDR1 is MNHEY and CDR2 SVGAGI. V trimming: 0 bases; J trimming: 3 bases; junction bases outside the gene matches: 3. The CDR3 sequence is CASSYSRGQGTDTQYF. The CDR3 DNA sequence: TGTGCCAGCAGTTACTCGAGGGGACAGGGGACAGATACGCAGTATTTT.

V gene TRBV5-5 combines with J gene TRBJ2-5; TRBD1 matches 12 bases. Germline trimming cut 1 base from V and 3 bases from J; bases unmatched to any gene: 4. CDR3 length: 16 amino acids. Per the germline V gene, CDR1 is SGHKS and CDR2 is YYEKEE (reference sequence). CDR3 protein: CASSLPGQGAKETQYF. The DNA of the CDR3 is TGTGCCAGCAGCTTGCCGGGACAGGGGGCGAAAGAGACCCAGTACTTC. The variable domain in full, completed from reference TRBV5-5 and TRBJ2-5, reads DAGVTQSPTHLIKTRGQQVTLRCSPISGHKSVSWYQQVLGQGPQFIFQYYEKEERGRGNFPDRFSARQFPNYSSELNVNALLLGDSALYLCASSLPGQGAKETQYFGPGTRLLVL.

In DNA form, the CDR3 reads TGCGCCAGCAGCTTTCACGAGGGTCGTCAAGAGACCCAGTACTTC. This codes for CASSFHEGRQETQYF. The chain is built from TRBV5-1 and TRBJ2-5; D is perhaps TRBD2 (5 bases). V lost 2 bases and J 2 bases, leaving 13 bases between the germline ends. The germline gives CDR1 SGHRS, CDR2 YFSETQ. This CDR3 spans 15 amino acids.

V is TRBV5-8 and J is TRBJ2-6, with unresolved D. The germline gives CDR1 SGHTS, CDR2 YDEGEE. CDR3 length: 17 amino acids. Trimming removed 2 bases from V and 0 bases from J, with 12 bases in between. The CDR3 region is CASSFRATSSGANVLTF. In nucleotides, the CDR3 is TGTGCCAGCAGCTTCCGGGCGACAAGCTCTGGGGCCAACGTCCTGACTTTC.

The chain employs TRBV10-3 and TRBJ2-7, with 9 bases matching TRBD1. The ends lost 7 bases at V and 6 bases at J; junction bases unmatched: 7. The germline V gene has CDR1 ENHRY and CDR2 SYGVKD. The CDR3 has 13 residues. The CDR3 coding sequence is TGTGCCATCACCCCGGACAGGGGAGGCGAGCAGTACTTC. It encodes CAITPDRGGEQYF.

The chain couples TRBV27 to TRBJ2-7; 7 bases map to TRBD1. Germline V gene lookup returns CDR1 MNHEY and CDR2 SMNVEV (reference sequence). The CDR3 contains 16 residues. Trimming cost V 2 bases and J 6 bases; bases outside gene matches: 13. CDR3 protein: CASSLHFADRAIEQYF. CDR3 nucleotides: TGTGCCAGCAGTTTACATTTCGCCGACAGGGCTATCGAGCAGTACTTC.

The chain links TRBV29-1 to TRBJ2-1; 8 bases fit TRBD2. With 4 bases clipped from V and 4 bases from J, the junction kept 12 bases outside the gene matches. This CDR3 has 16 amino acids. Per germline, CDR1 SQVTM and CDR2 ANQGSEA. The CDR3 nucleotides are TGCAGCGTTGCGGGCGAGCGGGAGTTGGCGTACAATGAGCAGTTCTTC. Its translation is CSVAGERELAYNEQFF.

This clone was seen only a few times. V and J are TRBV11-2 and TRBJ1-1; D unclear. The CDR3 loop spans 12 amino acids. The ends were cut back, 5 bases at V and 6 bases at J, with 10 bases in the middle. Germline loops: CDR1 SGHAT, CDR2 FQNNGV. In nucleotides, the CDR3 is TGTGCCAGCAGCGTGAATTTGGCTGAAGCTTTCTTT. Amino acid sequence: CASSVNLAEAFF.

As regards this clone: At one end, the junction sequence differs from germline, possibly due to a read error. This chain uses TRBV7-2 with TRBJ2-1, with 8 bases matching TRBD2. The germline V gene has CDR1 SGHTA and CDR2 FQGNSA. This CDR3 is built from 14 residues. The CDR3 region has the DNA TGTGCCAGCAGCCTAGCGGGTGCCTACAATGAGCAGTTCTTC. It translates to CASSLAGAYNEQFF.

This clone came up once. The genes are TRBV7-9 and TRBJ1-2; D is ambiguous. V lost 4 bases to trimming and J lost 0 bases, with 12 bases between them. CDR3 length: 15 residues. Germline CDR1 and CDR2: SEHNR and FQNEAQ (reference sequence). The CDR3 coding sequence is TGTGCCAGCAGCTCCTCTTTCGGTGCTAACTATGGCTACACCTTC. Translation: CASSSSFGANYGYTF.

V and J are TRBV18 and TRBJ2-5; no firm D call. Germline-derived CDR1 and CDR2 are KGHSH and LQKENI. The CDR3 spans 14 residues. V lost 2 bases to trimming and J lost 0 bases, with 7 bases between them. CDR3 coding DNA: TGTGCCAGCTCACCAACGATAAACCAAGAGACCCAGTACTTC. Translated, it gives CASSPTINQETQYF.

The chain carries TRBV5-5 and TRBJ2-7, with TRBD2 matching over 12 bases. J lost 4 bases, V lost 5 bases, and 7 bases had no gene match. In germline, CDR1 is SGHKS, CDR2 YYEKEE (reference sequence). The length of the CDR3 is 15 residues. The chain's CDR3 is CASSTPGTSGYEQYF. The CDR3 bases are TGTGCCAGCAGTACGCCCGGGACTAGCGGGTACGAGCAGTACTTC.

The chain combines TRBV7-9 with TRBJ2-7; D is unclear. CDR3 length: 13 residues. Germline CDR1 is SEHNR and CDR2 is FQNEAQ (reference sequence). V gave up 5 bases and J gave up 7 bases, with 15 bases separating them. The CDR3: CASSPPRYGEQYF. CDR3 coding DNA: TGTGCCAGCAGCCCCCCGCGGTATGGGGAGCAGTACTTC.

The V and J genes are TRBV9 and TRBJ1-2, with D tentatively TRBD1 (5 bases). The V gene lost 0 bases and the J gene lost 1 base, with 16 bases spanning the gap. The CDR3 has 17 amino acids. Germline loops: CDR1 SGDLS, CDR2 YYNGEE. CDR3 amino acids: CASSVVGRATINYGYTF. CDR3 nucleotides: TGTGCCAGCAGCGTAGTTGGCAGGGCCACCATTAACTATGGCTACACCTTC.

The genes are TRBV7-2 and TRBJ2-1, with D perhaps matching TRBD2 (6 bases). The length of the CDR3 is 18 residues. Germline V CDR1 and CDR2: SGHTA, FQGNSA. Trimming pared 0 bases from V and 3 bases from J, leaving 18 bases between. In nucleotides, the CDR3 is TGTGCCAGCAGCTTAGCGTACTGGCGGGATTCAGTCTACAATGAGCAGTTCTTC. This gives the protein CASSLAYWRDSVYNEQFF.

The genes are TRBV6-6 and TRBJ1-2; unclear D gene. Germline lookup yields CDR1 MNHNY and CDR2 SVGAGI (reference sequence). The CDR3 is 14 amino acids. V lost 6 bases and J 0 bases, leaving 11 bases between the germline ends. The CDR3 region is CASSPTPANYGYTF. CDR3 DNA sequence: TGTGCCAGCAGCCCCACACCCGCTAACTATGGCTACACCTTC.

The chain employs TRBV5-1 and TRBJ2-1; maybe TRBD2 (5 bases). Germline V gives CDR1 SGHRS, CDR2 YFSETQ. Trimming removed 0 bases from V and 0 bases from J, with 10 bases in between. There are 16 residues in the CDR3. CDR3 loop: CASSLAASGSYNEQFF. As DNA, the CDR3 is TGCGCCAGCAGCTTGGCCGCGAGCGGCTCCTACAATGAGCAGTTCTTC.

The V gene is TRBV18, the J gene TRBJ2-7, with TRBD1 matching 11 bases. V was clipped by 0 bases and J by 3 bases; unmatched bases: 7. CDR3 size: 17 residues. Germline V gives CDR1 KGHSH, CDR2 LQKENI. The CDR3 spells CASSPPLRDRGFYEQYF. CDR3 sequence (DNA): TGTGCCAGCTCACCACCCCTCCGGGACAGGGGGTTCTACGAGCAGTACTTC.

The chain uses TRBV20-1 and TRBJ2-7; D is uncertain. The CDR3 loop spans 11 amino acids. Trimming stripped 6 bases from V and 3 bases from J, with 9 bases between. Looked up from germline, CDR1 is DFQATT and CDR2 is SNEGSKA (reference sequence). The DNA for the CDR3 is TGCAGTGCCAGCATTGGCTACGAGCAGTACTTC. Protein sequence: CSASIGYEQYF.

This rearrangement joins TRBV7-8 to TRBJ2-1; no reliable D call. The germline gives CDR1 SGHVS, CDR2 FQNEAQ. V dropped 2 bases and J dropped 6 bases, with 8 bases sitting between them. The CDR3 is made up of 13 amino acids. CDR3 protein: CASSLPSFNEQFF. The CDR3 DNA is TGTGCCAGCAGCTTACCCTCGTTCAATGAGCAGTTCTTC. The variable domain in full, completed from reference TRBV7-8 and TRBJ2-1, reads GAGVSQSPRYKVAKRGQDVALRCDPISGHVSLFWYQQALGQGPEFLTYFQNEAQLDKSGLPSDRFFAERPEGSVSTLKIQRTQQEDSAVYLCASSLPSFNEQFFGPGTRLTVL.

This chain joins TRBV7-9 and TRBJ1-5; 9 positions agree with TRBD1. With V trimmed by 5 bases and J by 7 bases, 6 bases remained unmatched. The CDR3 is 14 residues long. CDR1 SEHNR and CDR2 FQNEAQ come from the germline V gene (reference sequence). This CDR3 reads CASSAGQGGQPQHF. The CDR3 region has the DNA TGTGCCAGCAGCGCGGGACAGGGTGGACAGCCCCAGCATTTT. The full variable domain, its missing parts supplied by reference TRBV7-9 and TRBJ1-5, is DTGVSQNPRHKITKRGQNVTFRCDPISEHNRLYWYRQTLGQGPEFLTYFQNEAQLEKSRLLSDRFSAERPKGSFSTLEIQRTEQGDSAMYLCASSAGQGGQPQHFGDGTRLSIL.

Comment on this clone: Other DNA variants within this sample encode the same CDR3. The chain joins TRBV6-5 to TRBJ2-1; 8 bases are a match to TRBD2. This CDR3 is 15 amino acids long. Trimming cost V 0 bases and J 3 bases; bases outside gene matches: 1. Germline V gene sequence: CDR1 MNHEY, CDR2 SVGAGI. The DNA of the CDR3 is TGTGCCAGCAGTTACTCCAGCGGGAGCTACAATGAGCAGTTCTTC. Translated: CASSYSSGSYNEQFF.

The rearrangement links TRBV19 to TRBJ2-7; D ambiguous. The CDR3 is 13 residues long. V lost 6 bases and J lost 2, with 11 bases in between. CDR1 is LNHDA and CDR2 is SQIVND in the germline V gene (reference sequence). The CDR3 region is CASSHTATYEQYF. CDR3 DNA: TGTGCCAGTAGCCATACCGCGACCTACGAGCAGTACTTC.

The chain recombines TRBV19 with TRBJ2-7; no firm D call. The germline V gene has CDR1 LNHDA and CDR2 SQIVND (reference sequence). This CDR3 spans 12 amino acids. V lost 11 bases, J lost 2 bases, and 13 bases lay in between. CDR3 loop: CAVAQSPYEQYF. Written as DNA, the CDR3 is TGTGCCGTGGCACAGTCCCCCTACGAGCAGTACTTC.